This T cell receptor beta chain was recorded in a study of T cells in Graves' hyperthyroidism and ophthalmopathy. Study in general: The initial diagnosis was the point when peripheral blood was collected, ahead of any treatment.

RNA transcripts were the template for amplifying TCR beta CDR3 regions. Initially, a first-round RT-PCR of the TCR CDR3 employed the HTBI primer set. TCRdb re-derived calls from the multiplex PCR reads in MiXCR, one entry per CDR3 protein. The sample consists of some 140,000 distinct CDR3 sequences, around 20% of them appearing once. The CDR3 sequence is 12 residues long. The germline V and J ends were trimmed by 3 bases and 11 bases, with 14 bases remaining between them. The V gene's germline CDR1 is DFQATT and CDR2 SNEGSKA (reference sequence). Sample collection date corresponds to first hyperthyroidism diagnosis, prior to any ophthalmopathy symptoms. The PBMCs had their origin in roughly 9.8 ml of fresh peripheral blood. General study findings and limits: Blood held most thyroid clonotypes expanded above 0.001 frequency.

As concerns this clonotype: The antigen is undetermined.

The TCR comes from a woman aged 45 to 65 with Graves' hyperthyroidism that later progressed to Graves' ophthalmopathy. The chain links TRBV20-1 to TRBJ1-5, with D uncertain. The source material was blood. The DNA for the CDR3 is TGCAGTGCTAGGGCGGGATTCAGGTCCCAGCATTTT. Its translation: CSARAGFRSQHF.